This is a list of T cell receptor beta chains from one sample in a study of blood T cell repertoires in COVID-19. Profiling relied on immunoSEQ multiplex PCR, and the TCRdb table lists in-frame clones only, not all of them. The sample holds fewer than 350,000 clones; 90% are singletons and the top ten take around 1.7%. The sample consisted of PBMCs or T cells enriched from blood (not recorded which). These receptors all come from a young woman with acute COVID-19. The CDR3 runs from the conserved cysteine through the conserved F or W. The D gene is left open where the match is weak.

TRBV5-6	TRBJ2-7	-	CASSLAFYEQYF
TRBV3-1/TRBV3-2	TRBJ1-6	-	CASSLTINSPLHF
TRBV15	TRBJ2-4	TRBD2	CATSSSPGLGVKNIQYF
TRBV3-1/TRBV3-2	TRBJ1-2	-	CASSQGDPGNYGYTF
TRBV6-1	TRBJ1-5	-	CASSGQAWYSNQPQHF
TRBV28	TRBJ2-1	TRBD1	CASSLPRQGPSLYNEQFF
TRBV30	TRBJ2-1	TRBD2	CAWRIPGLADEQFF
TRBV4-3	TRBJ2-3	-	CASSQGRETLSTDTQYF
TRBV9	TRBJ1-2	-	CASSATLANWYGYTF
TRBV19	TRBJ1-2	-	CASRPAGSLNYGYTF